The 27 T cell receptor beta chains reported below all come from one sample, sequenced in a study of blood T cell repertoires in COVID-19. Profiling relied on immunoSEQ multiplex PCR, and the TCRdb table lists in-frame clones only, not all of them. The table lists fewer than 350,000 clones, around 85% of them singletons. The sequencing input was PBMCs or T cells enriched from blood (not recorded which). The receptors were sampled from a woman between 50 and 59 years old who had recovered from COVID-19.

CDR3 amino acids: CASSLSSYNEQFF. The CDR3 nucleotides read TGTGCCAGCAGTCTCAGCTCCTACAATGAGCAGTTCTTC. This sequence joins TRBV12-3 or TRBV12-4 and TRBJ2-1; D is ambiguous. This CDR3 is 13 amino acids long. Deletions cut 5 bases from V and 0 bases from J, with 5 bases between.

The chain has TRBV6-2 or TRBV6-3 and TRBJ1-1, with D maybe TRBD1 (5 bases). There are 14 residues in the CDR3. Between the trimmed V and J ends, which lost 5 bases and 1 base, there was a span of 11 bases. Germline CDR1 is MNHEY and CDR2 is SVGEGT. CDR3 coding DNA: TGTGCCAGCAGTGCCCTCACAGGGAACACTGAAGCTTTCTTT. Its protein product is CASSALTGNTEAFF.

This chain uses TRBV9 with TRBJ2-7, with 9 bases lining up with TRBD2. The CDR3 runs 15 residues. Germline CDR1 SGDLS, CDR2 YYNGEE. J gave up 2 bases and V 0 bases, and 3 bases lay outside the gene matches. The CDR3 DNA follows: TGTGCCAGCAGCGTAGGGCTAGCGGGGACCTACGAGCAGTACTTC. It encodes CASSVGLAGTYEQYF.

This rearrangement joins TRBV9 to TRBJ2-3, with D perhaps matching TRBD2 (5 bases). V lost 4 bases and J lost 2, with 8 bases in between. Germline V CDR1 and CDR2: SGDLS, YYNGEE. The CDR3 length is 13 residues. Here the CDR3 reads CASSSGDTDTQYF. CDR3 coding DNA: TGTGCCAGCAGCTCCGGGGACACAGATACGCAGTATTTT. Full variable domain (missing parts from reference TRBV9 and TRBJ2-3): DSGVTQTPKHLITATGQRVTLRCSPRSGDLSVYWYQQSLDQGLQFLIQYYNGEERAKGNILERFSAQQFPDLHSELNLSSLELGDSALYFCASSSGDTDTQYFGPGTRLTVL.

The chain combines TRBV5-4 with TRBJ2-2; maybe TRBD2 (5 bases). The CDR3 length is 13 residues. Trimming pared 1 base from V and 8 bases from J, leaving 9 bases between. The germline CDR1 and CDR2 sequences are SGHNT and YYREEE (reference sequence). This chain's CDR3 is CASSLTRLGELFF. In DNA, the CDR3 is TGTGCCAGCAGCTTGACGCGACTAGGGGAGCTGTTTTTT. Using reference TRBV5-4 and TRBJ2-2 for the parts outside the CDR3, the full variable domain is ETGVTQSPTHLIKTRGQQVTLRCSSQSGHNTVSWYQQALGQGPQFIFQYYREEENGRGNFPPRFSGLQFPNYSSELNVNALELDDSALYLCASSLTRLGELFFGEGSRLTVL.

V and J are TRBV28 and TRBJ1-5, with D perhaps matching TRBD1 (5 bases). Germline lookup yields CDR1 MDHEN and CDR2 SYDVKM. The CDR3 runs 16 residues. V lost 8 bases and J 3 bases, leaving 20 bases between the germline ends. The CDR3 reads CASDFPQGRVNQPQHF. The CDR3 DNA follows: TGTGCCAGCGACTTCCCCCAGGGCAGGGTCAATCAGCCCCAGCATTTT.

V is TRBV12-5 and J is TRBJ2-5; D is perhaps TRBD2 (5 bases). In germline, CDR1 is LGHNT, CDR2 FRNRAP. The CDR3 is 14 residues long. V dropped 7 bases and J dropped 2 bases, with 14 bases sitting between them. This CDR3 reads CASAEGTEQETQYF. CDR3 in DNA: TGTGCTAGTGCAGAGGGCACGGAACAAGAGACCCAGTACTTC.

The chain carries TRBV4-1 and TRBJ2-7; 8 bases fit TRBD1. The length of the CDR3 is 17 residues. V lost 2 bases and J lost 4; bases outside the gene matches: 13. Per germline, CDR1 MGHRA and CDR2 YSYEKL. The CDR3 DNA reads as TGCGCCAGCAGCCAACCCGTTGGCCGGGACAGGTCGTACGAGCAGTACTTC. As protein: CASSQPVGRDRSYEQYF.

This chain links TRBV2 with TRBJ1-1; D perhaps matches TRBD1 (5 bases). The CDR3 is 14 residues long. The V gene lost 7 bases and the J gene lost 1 base, with 13 bases spanning the gap. CDR1 and CDR2 from the germline V gene are SNHLY and FYNNEI. In DNA form, the CDR3 reads TGTGCCAGCATGGGGCGTATTTCGAACACTGAAGCTTTCTTT. Residues: CASMGRISNTEAFF.

The rearrangement uses TRBV21-1 and TRBJ2-7; the DNA was not compared with TRBD1, the D call given in the table. TRBV21-1 is annotated as a pseudogene. The CDR3 is 15 residues long. Here the CDR3 reads CASSTGQGSSYEQYF. The DNA of the CDR3 is TGTGCCAGCAGCACCGGACAGGGGAGCTCCTACGAGCAGTACTTC.

The chain couples TRBV6-5 to TRBJ2-7, with TRBD2 matching over 8 bases. With V trimmed by 5 bases and J by 4 bases, 10 bases remained unmatched. CDR3 length: 15 amino acids. Germline CDR1 reads MNHEY; CDR2 reads SVGAGI. CDR3 in amino acids: CASSPTLAGKYEQYF. CDR3 nucleotides: TGTGCCAGCAGTCCGACCCTAGCGGGCAAATACGAGCAGTACTTC.

In the case of this clone: Germline is not matched at one junction end, which may reflect a read error. The chain has TRBV7-9 and TRBJ2-2, with D tentatively TRBD1 (5 bases). This CDR3 has 16 amino acids. The germline V gene encodes CDR1 SEHNR and CDR2 FQNEAQ (reference sequence). The CDR3 reads CAGSLRGRVETGELFF. The CDR3 nucleotides are TGTGCCGGCAGCCTACGTGGCAGGGTGGAAACCGGGGAGCTGTTTTTT.

The chain couples TRBV4-3 to TRBJ1-4; unclear D gene. CDR3 size: 15 residues. The germline CDR1 and CDR2 sequences are LGHNA and YSLEER. V was cut by 0 bases and J by 5 bases, with 10 bases left in between. CDR3: CASSQERQENEKLFF. As DNA, the CDR3 is TGCGCCAGCAGCCAAGAACGACAAGAGAATGAAAAACTGTTTTTT.

This chain connects TRBV28 to TRBJ1-5; D gene unclear. There are 15 residues in the CDR3. The germline CDR1 and CDR2 sequences are MDHEN and SYDVKM. V was clipped by 4 bases and J by 2 bases, with 12 bases between them. CDR3 coding DNA: TGTGCCAGCAGTTCCCTCAACGGGGGCAATCAGCCCCAGCATTTT. Its translation is CASSSLNGGNQPQHF.

This chain links TRBV28 with TRBJ2-1; D is undetermined. CDR1 MDHEN and CDR2 SYDVKM come from the germline V gene. The CDR3 spans 13 residues. The V gene lost 4 bases and the J gene lost 5 bases, with 9 bases spanning the gap. CDR3 loop: CASSSDNHNEQFF. The CDR3 DNA reads TGTGCCAGCAGTTCCGACAACCACAATGAGCAGTTCTTC.

J is TRBJ1-6 and V is TRBV5-1; no clear D. The germline V gene has CDR1 SGHRS and CDR2 YFSETQ. This CDR3 has 13 residues. V shed 3 bases and J shed 10 bases, with 11 bases lying between them. The CDR3 loop is CASSSEGWSPLHF. In nucleotides, the CDR3 is TGCGCCAGCAGCTCGGAGGGTTGGTCACCCCTCCACTTT.

This clone was observed at least ten times. The chain is built from TRBV27 and TRBJ1-6, with 7 bases matching TRBD1. V gave up 2 bases and J gave up 8 bases; unmatched junction bases: 3. The germline V gene has CDR1 MNHEY and CDR2 SMNVEV (reference sequence). There are 14 residues in the CDR3. CDR3 nucleotide sequence: TGTGCCAGCAGTTTAGGGACAGCGTATTCACCCCTCCACTTT. Its translation is CASSLGTAYSPLHF.

This chain links TRBV29-1 with TRBJ2-2, with 8 bases that match TRBD1. Germline V gene data show CDR1 as SQVTM and CDR2 as ANQGSEA. V shed 6 bases, J shed 6 bases, and the junction held 3 bases outside the gene matches. This CDR3 spans 12 amino acids. The CDR3 reads CSVSTGAGELFF. The CDR3 coding sequence is TGCAGCGTATCGACAGGGGCCGGGGAGCTGTTTTTT.

The V gene is TRBV10-3, the J gene TRBJ2-1, with D possibly being TRBD2 (6 bases). Germline CDR1 and CDR2: ENHRY and SYGVKD. V lost 6 bases and J 5 bases, leaving 14 bases between the germline ends. This CDR3 has 14 residues. The CDR3 protein is CAIRQAGRDNEQFF. CDR3 sequence (DNA): TGTGCCATCAGGCAGGCGGGGCGGGACAATGAGCAGTTCTTC.

J is TRBJ1-5 and V is TRBV29-1; D may be TRBD1 (6 bases). Germline CDR1 reads SQVTM; CDR2 reads ANQGSEA. The ends were cut back, 4 bases at V and 2 bases at J, with 6 bases in the middle. The CDR3 is 12 amino acids. The CDR3 loop reads CSVGQGNQPQHF. CDR3 sequence (DNA): TGCAGCGTTGGACAGGGCAATCAGCCCCAGCATTTT.

The CDR3 coding sequence is TGTGCCAGCAGCTTGGCTTTTACCGGGGGTGGAAACACCATATATTTT. It codes for CASSLAFTGGGNTIYF. The chain employs TRBV5-6 and TRBJ1-3, with D possibly TRBD1 on 5 matching bases. V was shortened by 0 bases and J by 3 bases, with 13 bases between the two germline ends. This CDR3 has 16 residues. The germline CDR1 and CDR2 sequences are SGHDT and YYEEEE.

This sequence joins TRBV12-3 or TRBV12-4 and TRBJ1-5; D remains ambiguous. The CDR3 loop spans 12 amino acids. With 4 bases removed from V and 7 bases from J, the gap between germline ends came to 8 bases. The CDR3 DNA reads TGTGCCAGCAGTTCCCCGAGACAGCCCCAGCATTTT. Translating gives CASSSPRQPQHF.

This rearrangement joins TRBV30 to TRBJ1-2; D possibly corresponds to TRBD1 (6 bases). V dropped 1 base and J dropped 3 bases, with 27 bases sitting between them. This CDR3 comprises 19 residues. Per germline, CDR1 GTSNPN and CDR2 SVGIG (reference sequence). The CDR3 coding sequence is TGTGCCTGGAGTGCGCCTCCCGGGACATCCGATTTGGCGTACTATGGCTACACCTTC. This translates into CAWSAPPGTSDLAYYGYTF. The full variable domain, with the rest looked up from reference TRBV30 and TRBJ1-2, is SQTIHQWPATLVQPVGSPLSLECTVEGTSNPNLYWYRQAAGRGLQLLFYSVGIGQISSEVPQNLSASRPQDRQFILSSKKLLLSDSGFYLCAWSAPPGTSDLAYYGYTFGSGTRLTVV.

The genes are TRBV18 and TRBJ1-3; perhaps TRBD1 as D (6 bases). Germline lookup yields CDR1 KGHSH and CDR2 LQKENI. The CDR3 extends over 19 amino acids. Trimming shortened V by 2 bases and J by 0 bases, and 20 bases separated the two germline ends. This CDR3 is CASSPIFPRTVSSGNTIYF. The DNA of the CDR3 is TGTGCCAGCTCACCAATATTCCCCCGGACAGTAAGCTCTGGAAACACCATATATTTT. The full variable domain, with the rest looked up from reference TRBV18 and TRBJ1-3, is NAGVMQNPRHLVRRRGQEARLRCSPMKGHSHVYWYRQLPEEGLKFMVYLQKENIIDESGMPKERFSAEFPKEGPSILRIQQVVRGDSAAYFCASSPIFPRTVSSGNTIYFGEGSWLTVV.

The chain couples TRBV9 to TRBJ2-3; 16 bases align to TRBD2. This CDR3 is built from 19 residues. Germline CDR1 reads SGDLS; CDR2 reads YYNGEE. V lost 3 bases to trimming and J lost 0 bases; unmatched junction nucleotides: 7. The CDR3 region is CASSEGLAGGGTSTDTQYF. In DNA, the CDR3 is TGTGCCAGCAGCGAGGGACTAGCGGGAGGGGGGACTAGCACAGATACGCAGTATTTT. The complete variable domain, with remaining parts taken from reference TRBV9 and TRBJ2-3, reads DSGVTQTPKHLITATGQRVTLRCSPRSGDLSVYWYQQSLDQGLQFLIQYYNGEERAKGNILERFSAQQFPDLHSELNLSSLELGDSALYFCASSEGLAGGGTSTDTQYFGPGTRLTVL.

This clone has only one observation. J is TRBJ2-5 and V is TRBV5-4, with 11 bases lining up with TRBD2. J gave up 1 base and V 6 bases, and 5 bases lay outside the gene matches. The germline gives CDR1 SGHNT, CDR2 YYREEE (reference sequence). The CDR3 is made up of 15 amino acids. The CDR3, as DNA: TGTGCCAGCACCGTAGCGGGAGGGATCCAAGAGACCCAGTACTTC. It codes for CASTVAGGIQETQYF.

This chain connects TRBV20-1 to TRBJ2-5; 10 bases fit TRBD1. The CDR3 runs 15 residues. The germline gives CDR1 DFQATT, CDR2 SNEGSKA (reference sequence). V was pared by 4 bases and J by 4 bases, with 9 bases of the junction left unmatched. The CDR3 loop is CSAIDPGQGRETQYF. The CDR3 nucleotides are TGCAGTGCTATTGACCCGGGACAGGGGAGAGAGACCCAGTACTTC.